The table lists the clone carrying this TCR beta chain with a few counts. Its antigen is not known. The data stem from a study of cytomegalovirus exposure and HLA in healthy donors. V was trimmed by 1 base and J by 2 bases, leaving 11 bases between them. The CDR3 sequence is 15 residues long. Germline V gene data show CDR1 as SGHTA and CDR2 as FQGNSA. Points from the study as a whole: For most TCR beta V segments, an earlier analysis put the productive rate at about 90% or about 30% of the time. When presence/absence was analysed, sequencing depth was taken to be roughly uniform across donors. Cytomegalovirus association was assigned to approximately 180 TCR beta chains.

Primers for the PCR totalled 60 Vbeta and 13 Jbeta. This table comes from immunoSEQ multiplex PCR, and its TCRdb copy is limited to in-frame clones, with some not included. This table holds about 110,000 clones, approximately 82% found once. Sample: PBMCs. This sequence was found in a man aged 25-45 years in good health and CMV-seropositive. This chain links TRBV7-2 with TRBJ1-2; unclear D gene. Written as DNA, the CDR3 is TGTGCCAGCAGCTTAGATGTGGTAGAAAACTATGGCTACACCTTC. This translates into CASSLDVVENYGYTF.